This T cell receptor (beta chain) was profiled in a study of blood T cells in healthy people across ages. On this clonotype itself: Its matching antigen is unknown.

With a J-beta primer mix and a sample-barcoded 5' primer, a second PCR ran about 6 to 11 cycles. TCRdb reanalysed the 5' RACE reads using MiXCR and keeps one entry per CDR3 protein. The sample lists roughly 700,000 distinct CDR3 sequences, roughly 25% occurring once. Findings and caveats of the study: Long-lived donors exceeded aged donors in naive CD4+ cells and diversity. When one million T cells were used, diversity estimates were thought to be underestimates.

The germline CDR1 and CDR2 sequences are SGHDN and FVKESK. CDR3 size: 17 residues. The sample was also linked to a second study, of T cells of mothers and their children. This second report adds: Researchers put all of the extracted RNA into cDNA synthesis, using roughly 1.5 ug per 15 ul.

Sequenced sample: blood. The chain carries TRBV14 and TRBJ2-1, with TRBD2 matching 14 bases. The DNA end is more similar to TRBJ2-7, so the J call may be wrong. The sequence was collected from a boy aged 5-17 years in good health. Here the CDR3 DNA reads TGTGCCAGCAGCCAAGATTATCCCGGACTAGCGGGAGGCGAGCAGTACTTC. Its translation: CASSQDYPGLAGGEQYF.